This record covers a single TCR beta chain. Its antigen is unknown. The record originates from a study of cytomegalovirus exposure and HLA in healthy donors. General study findings and limits: Later analysis identified a missense DCLRE1C variant that was linked to TCR beta V- and J-gene trimming. Researchers catalogued approximately 170 TCR beta chains as cytomegalovirus-associated.

The PCR ran on 60 Vbeta and 13 Jbeta primers. Only in-frame clones appear in the TCRdb table, and some are missing; sequencing was by immunoSEQ multiplex PCR. The sample includes 150,000 or so clones, approximately 69% of them seen just once. Healthy bone marrow donors made up the donors. The TCR was taken from a man in his thirties or forties in good health and CMV-seronegative. Sequencing was carried out using PBMCs.

CDR3 region: CASSLGLQETQYF. The CDR3, as DNA: TGTGCCAGCAGCCTCGGACTTCAAGAGACCCAGTACTTC. V is TRBV5-4 and J is TRBJ2-5; D might be TRBD2 (5 bases). The V end was cut by 4 bases, the J end by 2 bases, with 9 bases between. Germline V gene data show CDR1 as SGHNT and CDR2 as YYREEE (reference sequence). The length of the CDR3 is 13 residues.